The sequence of this T cell receptor beta chain was determined in a study of T cell responses to AZD1222 COVID-19 vaccine (dated by TCRdb to the early 2020s). Context from the whole study: AZD1222 recipients whose second dose came at about 4 weeks and those whose second dose came at about 12 weeks were combined into one group, since spike-specific TCR depth and breadth did not differ between the two schedules. TCR sequencing covered some 250 trial participants: about 210 given two doses of AZD1222 and some 25 given two doses of MenACWY control vaccine. Trial participants were enrolled by age into 18-55, 56-69 and 70-plus year subgroups, with approximately 150, 30 and 60 TCR-sequenced participants respectively.

Reading from cysteine to phenylalanine, the CDR3 counts 14 amino acids. CDR3 DNA only is kept here, 42 bases in frame from base 1. Trimming leaves V shorter by 4 bases and J shorter by 9 bases, with the junction holding 7 bases beyond the gene matches. CDR1 and CDR2, looked up from the germline V gene (reference sequence), are GTSNPN and SVGIG. The meaning of the sample's time point label: baseline before first vaccination. The vaccinee samples were drawn from two UK trials, COV001 and COV002, one of which was a single-blind randomized controlled phase 2/3 trial testing AZD1222 (ChAdOx1 nCoV-19) in healthy adults. For TCRbeta chain sequencing, PBMC samples from trial participants were taken at day 0 and at day 28 after the second dose. Comment on this clone: Its antigen remains unidentified. No much larger clone is present one base from it, and per-base qualities are unavailable.

Broad study findings and their caveats: The vaccine-associated CD4 TCRs covered the entire spike protein, and the dominant responses fell in regions 160-218 and 743-854. Conclusions about previously exposed vaccinees were limited because only six AZD1222 recipients were SARS-CoV-2 seropositive at baseline. In the small 56-69-year group, the increase in depth fell short of significance, most likely because of low power. Epitopes outside the regions mutated in the B.1.351 and B.1.1.7 variants were reportedly recognized by nearly half of the unique spike-specific TCRs. Because no day 14 peak-response samples were available, the repertoires could be characterized only after the peak T cell response. Participants were mostly white British, with more females than males. The authors suggested clonal diversity may have been underestimated. After two AZD1222 doses, both the breadth and the depth of spike-specific TCRs were significantly higher than at day 0 and than in MenACWY recipients.

The CDR3 regions of human TCRbeta chains were subjected to immunosequencing. From the authors' description of their analysis: TCRs in the repertoires were compared against a reference library of SARS-CoV-2-specific TCRs that had been generated with the MIRA antigen-specificity platform. Breadth was defined as the fraction of unique TCRs that were SARS-CoV-2-associated, and depth was defined as the fraction of total T cells that were SARS-CoV-2-associated. Using the MIRA data, each spike-specific TCR was mapped to the spike region that the TCR reacts to and placed in a CD4 or CD8 class. Log10-transformed breadth and depth values were compared by one-way ANOVA with Sidak's multiple comparisons tests. The source is immuneACCESS, and TCRdb retained only in-frame sequences with V and J called. Part of the clones is not carried over; for the studies checked, unresolved V genes explain less than half of this, and the remainder is unexplained. V and J calls and clone size are as listed in that table; D and trimming were resolved from the DNA. Recorded for this sample are some 150,000 clones; around 89% of them occurred a single time. The ten largest clones add up to approximately 4.5% of the sample.

The TCR originated in an adult in good health. The chain was built from TRBV30 and TRBJ1-6, with 9 central nucleotides matching TRBD1. The sequencing used peripheral blood, collected on day 0 of AZD1222 vaccination. The CDR3 is CAWTLGQGGSPLHF. The DNA sequence is given as TGTGCCTGGACGCTGGGACAGGGAGGTTCACCCCTCCACTTT.